Listed below are T cell receptor beta chains from one sample, sequenced in a study of T cell responses to AZD1222 COVID-19 vaccine. TCRdb's table, derived via immunoSEQ multiplex PCR, lists solely in-frame clones and lacks some. The sample lists some 100,000 clones, 75% to 90% occurring once. Here the sequenced sample was peripheral blood, taken on day 0 of AZD1222 vaccination. The receptor source for this set is an adult in good health. Each CDR3 is given with its conserved first and last residue. D genes are given only for firm matches. Clone size appears in some rows only: once, few, many, or a class for an expanded clone.

v_call: TRBV4-2; j_call: TRBJ2-1; clone_size: NA; d_call: NA; cdr3_nt: TGTGCCAGCAGCCAGTCCCTAGCCCTATCCTACAATGAGCAGTTCTTC; cdr3_aa: CASSQSLALSYNEQFF
v_call: TRBV20-1; j_call: TRBJ2-5; clone_size: NA; d_call: NA; cdr3_nt: TGCAGTGCTATTGACCCCTTGGGGGAGACCCAGTACTTC; cdr3_aa: CSAIDPLGETQYF
v_call: TRBV24-1; j_call: TRBJ2-1; clone_size: once; d_call: NA; cdr3_nt: TGTGCCACCAGTGACCCTAGAGGCTCCGACTACAATGAGCAGTTCTTC; cdr3_aa: CATSDPRGSDYNEQFF
v_call: TRBV29-1; j_call: TRBJ2-1; clone_size: NA; d_call: NA; cdr3_nt: TGCAGCGTTTTTGAGTTCCATGAGCAGTTCTTC; cdr3_aa: CSVFEFHEQFF
v_call: TRBV6-2/TRBV6-3; j_call: TRBJ1-1; clone_size: once; d_call: NA; cdr3_nt: TGTGCCAGCAGTTACTCGACCACCCTCTGGAACACTGAAGCTTTCTTT; cdr3_aa: CASSYSTTLWNTEAFF
v_call: TRBV7-9; j_call: TRBJ1-4; clone_size: once; d_call: NA; cdr3_nt: TGTGCCAGCAGCTTAAAGGAGGAAAAACTGTTTTTT; cdr3_aa: CASSLKEEKLFF
v_call: TRBV7-9; j_call: TRBJ2-1; clone_size: few; d_call: NA; cdr3_nt: TGTGCCAGCAGGGGGGCGGGAGAAGTCAATGAGCAGTTCTTC; cdr3_aa: CASRGAGEVNEQFF
v_call: TRBV5-1; j_call: TRBJ2-7; clone_size: NA; d_call: TRBD1; cdr3_nt: TGCGCCAGCAGCTCAGCGTCGGCAGGGGGCCTCCCTGCCTTATACGAGCAGTACTTC; cdr3_aa: CASSSASAGGLPALYEQYF
v_call: TRBV6-4; j_call: TRBJ1-1; clone_size: NA; d_call: NA; cdr3_nt: TGTGCCAGCAGTGGTACGGGAGACACTGAAGCTTTCTTT; cdr3_aa: CASSGTGDTEAFF
v_call: TRBV29-1; j_call: TRBJ2-7; clone_size: NA; d_call: NA; cdr3_nt: TGCAGCGTTGAGGTACAGGGTCTCCTCGAGCAGTACTTC; cdr3_aa: CSVEVQGLLEQYF
v_call: TRBV19; j_call: TRBJ1-6; clone_size: NA; d_call: TRBD1; cdr3_nt: TGTGCCAGTAGGGGACAGGGTGAGGGAAATTCACCCCTCCACTTT; cdr3_aa: CASRGQGEGNSPLHF
v_call: TRBV9; j_call: TRBJ2-3; clone_size: NA; d_call: TRBD1; cdr3_nt: TGTGCCAGCAGCGCCCGGACAGGGACAGATACGCAGTATTTT; cdr3_aa: CASSARTGTDTQYF
v_call: TRBV11-3; j_call: TRBJ1-3; clone_size: NA; d_call: NA; cdr3_nt: TGTGCCAGCAGCTTATCCCCTGGAAACACCATATATTTT; cdr3_aa: CASSLSPGNTIYF
v_call: TRBV29-1; j_call: TRBJ1-1; clone_size: once; d_call: TRBD1; cdr3_nt: TGCAGCCACAGGACAGGTGCAACTGAAGCTTTCTTT; cdr3_aa: CSHRTGATEAFF
v_call: TRBV7-9; j_call: TRBJ2-6; clone_size: NA; d_call: TRBD1; cdr3_nt: TGTGCCAGCAGCTGGCTCCCGACAGGGGGAAGCTCTGGGGCCAACGTCCTGACTTTC; cdr3_aa: CASSWLPTGGSSGANVLTF
v_call: TRBV5-4; j_call: TRBJ2-3; clone_size: NA; d_call: NA; cdr3_nt: TGTGCCAGCATCAGCGCCGCAGATACGCAGTATTTT; cdr3_aa: CASISAADTQYF
v_call: TRBV9; j_call: TRBJ1-1; clone_size: NA; d_call: TRBD1; cdr3_nt: TGTGCCAGCAGCTTGACAGGGTTCGCCACTGAAGCTTTCTTT; cdr3_aa: CASSLTGFATEAFF
v_call: TRBV19; j_call: TRBJ2-7; clone_size: NA; d_call: NA; cdr3_nt: TGTGCCAGTAGTACCGTAATAGCATCGAGCTCCTACGAGCAGTACTTC; cdr3_aa: CASSTVIASSSYEQYF
v_call: TRBV6-1; j_call: TRBJ2-7; clone_size: NA; d_call: NA; cdr3_nt: TGTGCCAGCAGTGAAGCGCTTAACAGCTACGAGCAGTACTTC; cdr3_aa: CASSEALNSYEQYF
v_call: TRBV6-1; j_call: TRBJ1-6; clone_size: NA; d_call: NA; cdr3_nt: TGTGCCAGCAGTGACGGACTGGTGGGCCCCCTCCACTTT; cdr3_aa: CASSDGLVGPLHF
v_call: TRBV30; j_call: TRBJ1-2; clone_size: NA; d_call: TRBD1; cdr3_nt: TGTGCCTGGAGGCCCGGGACAGGGGACGGCTACACCTTC; cdr3_aa: CAWRPGTGDGYTF
v_call: TRBV12-5; j_call: TRBJ1-1; clone_size: NA; d_call: TRBD1; cdr3_nt: TGTGCTAGTGGACAAGGACAGGGGAATTATTACACTGAAGCTTTCTTT; cdr3_aa: CASGQGQGNYYTEAFF
v_call: TRBV7-2; j_call: TRBJ1-2; clone_size: NA; d_call: NA; cdr3_nt: TGTGCCAGCAGCTTCTATGCTTCTGGGATAGGTGGCTACACCTTC; cdr3_aa: CASSFYASGIGGYTF
v_call: TRBV7-9; j_call: TRBJ2-7; clone_size: NA; d_call: NA; cdr3_nt: TGTGCCAGCAGCCATAGCTACCAGGGTTACGAGCAGTACTTC; cdr3_aa: CASSHSYQGYEQYF
v_call: TRBV23-1; j_call: TRBJ1-5; clone_size: once; d_call: NA; cdr3_nt: TGCGCCAGCAGTCAATCTGGACAAAATCAGCCCCAGCATTTT; cdr3_aa: CASSQSGQNQPQHF
v_call: TRBV3-1/TRBV3-2; j_call: TRBJ2-3; clone_size: NA; d_call: TRBD2; cdr3_nt: TGTGCCAGCAGCCAAGATATGCTAGCGGGACTCGCGGATACGCAGTATTTT; cdr3_aa: CASSQDMLAGLADTQYF
v_call: TRBV27; j_call: TRBJ2-7; clone_size: NA; d_call: TRBD2; cdr3_nt: TGTGCCAGCAGTTTTCGGGAGGCCTACGAGCAGTACTTC; cdr3_aa: CASSFREAYEQYF
v_call: TRBV6-5; j_call: TRBJ2-7; clone_size: NA; d_call: TRBD1; cdr3_nt: TGTGCCAGCAGTCTTTCGGGACAGGGGGCTTGGGAGCAGTACTTC; cdr3_aa: CASSLSGQGAWEQYF
v_call: TRBV9; j_call: TRBJ2-7; clone_size: NA; d_call: TRBD2; cdr3_nt: TGTGCCAGCAGCCGGGGGGGCGAGCAGTACTTC; cdr3_aa: CASSRGGEQYF
v_call: TRBV6-5; j_call: TRBJ1-2; clone_size: once; d_call: NA; cdr3_nt: TGTGCCAGCAGTTATGCAGAGACCAGGGGTGGCTACACCTTC; cdr3_aa: CASSYAETRGGYTF
v_call: TRBV19; j_call: TRBJ2-6; clone_size: NA; d_call: TRBD1; cdr3_nt: TGTGCCAGTAGCCCCCTAGGGACAGGCCGCTCTGGGGCCAACGTCCTGACTTTC; cdr3_aa: CASSPLGTGRSGANVLTF
v_call: TRBV15; j_call: TRBJ2-7; clone_size: NA; d_call: NA; cdr3_nt: TGTGCCACCAGCAGAGACCCGTCCTACGAGCAGTACTTC; cdr3_aa: CATSRDPSYEQYF
v_call: TRBV28; j_call: TRBJ2-7; clone_size: NA; d_call: TRBD1; cdr3_nt: TGTGCCAGCAGCCCGCCCCCCGACAGGGTCCGATACGAGCAGTACTTC; cdr3_aa: CASSPPPDRVRYEQYF
v_call: TRBV14; j_call: TRBJ2-5; clone_size: NA; d_call: NA; cdr3_nt: TGTGCCAGCAGCCCACCTGGCGCTGCAGAGACCCAGTACTTC; cdr3_aa: CASSPPGAAETQYF
v_call: TRBV30; j_call: TRBJ1-1; clone_size: once; d_call: NA; cdr3_nt: TGTGCCTGGACCCCTTTTCGCATGAACACTGAAGCTTTCTTT; cdr3_aa: CAWTPFRMNTEAFF
v_call: TRBV7-2; j_call: TRBJ1-3; clone_size: NA; d_call: NA; cdr3_nt: TGTGCCAGCAGCCGCGGGCGGACAACTGGAAACACCATATATTTT; cdr3_aa: CASSRGRTTGNTIYF
v_call: TRBV3-1/TRBV3-2; j_call: TRBJ1-6; clone_size: NA; d_call: NA; cdr3_nt: TGTGCCAGCAGCCCCTGCAGGGAAAGCTCCTATAATTCACCCCTCCACTTT; cdr3_aa: CASSPCRESSYNSPLHF
v_call: TRBV7-9; j_call: TRBJ1-1; clone_size: NA; d_call: NA; cdr3_nt: TGTGCCAGCAGCTTTGGATCTAACACTGAAGCTTTCTTT; cdr3_aa: CASSFGSNTEAFF
v_call: TRBV10-3; j_call: TRBJ2-2; clone_size: NA; d_call: NA; cdr3_nt: TGTGCCATCAGCGGCGGGGATAGAAACACCGGGGAGCTGTTTTTT; cdr3_aa: CAISGGDRNTGELFF
v_call: TRBV28; j_call: TRBJ1-2; clone_size: NA; d_call: NA; cdr3_nt: TGTGCCAGCAGTCCCCTTCAGGACAGTCCTTATGGCTACACCTTC; cdr3_aa: CASSPLQDSPYGYTF
v_call: TRBV5-5; j_call: TRBJ1-6; clone_size: NA; d_call: TRBD1; cdr3_nt: TGTGCCAGCAGCTTGGGCGATCAGGGGGTTAATTCACCCCTCCACTTT; cdr3_aa: CASSLGDQGVNSPLHF
v_call: TRBV3-1/TRBV3-2; j_call: TRBJ2-2; clone_size: NA; d_call: NA; cdr3_nt: TGTGCCAGCAGCCTAACGGCGGTAGAACCCGGGGAGCTGTTTTTT; cdr3_aa: CASSLTAVEPGELFF
v_call: TRBV7-2; j_call: TRBJ1-2; clone_size: NA; d_call: TRBD1; cdr3_nt: TGTGCCAGCAGCTTAAGTGGGACAGGGAGCCGGTTTATGAGCTACACCTTC; cdr3_aa: CASSLSGTGSRFMSYTF
v_call: TRBV28; j_call: TRBJ1-5; clone_size: NA; d_call: TRBD1; cdr3_nt: TGTGCCAGCAGTTTTAAATTCGGGTTGCGGGACAGGGAGAGAAATAGCAATCAGCCCCAGCATTTT; cdr3_aa: CASSFKFGLRDRERNSNQPQHF
v_call: TRBV27; j_call: TRBJ1-3; clone_size: NA; d_call: NA; cdr3_nt: TGTGCCAGCAGTTTCCGGCGTGGAAACACCATATATTTT; cdr3_aa: CASSFRRGNTIYF
v_call: TRBV11-2; j_call: TRBJ1-1; clone_size: once; d_call: TRBD1; cdr3_nt: TGTGCCAGCAGCAAGGGACAGATGAACACTGAAGCTTTCTTT; cdr3_aa: CASSKGQMNTEAFF
v_call: TRBV3-1/TRBV3-2; j_call: TRBJ1-2; clone_size: NA; d_call: NA; cdr3_nt: TGTGCCAGCAGCCAAGCCTGGAACTATGGCTACACCTTC; cdr3_aa: CASSQAWNYGYTF
v_call: TRBV2; j_call: TRBJ2-3; clone_size: NA; d_call: NA; cdr3_nt: TGTGCCAGCAGTGAAGATAGCGGAGGCACAGATACGCAGTATTTT; cdr3_aa: CASSEDSGGTDTQYF
v_call: TRBV5-5; j_call: TRBJ1-2; clone_size: NA; d_call: TRBD1; cdr3_nt: TGTGCCAGCACCCCGGGACAGCACTATGGCTACACCTTC; cdr3_aa: CASTPGQHYGYTF
v_call: TRBV24-1; j_call: TRBJ2-2; clone_size: NA; d_call: NA; cdr3_nt: TGTGCCACCAGTGACCGTGTCGCGGGGAAGACCGGGGAGCTGTTTTTT; cdr3_aa: CATSDRVAGKTGELFF
v_call: TRBV19; j_call: TRBJ1-2; clone_size: NA; d_call: TRBD1; cdr3_nt: TGTGCCAGTATCTCCTGGGGACAGGGAAACTATGGCTACACCTTC; cdr3_aa: CASISWGQGNYGYTF